This entry concerns a single T cell receptor (beta chain). Clones were read by immunoSEQ multiplex PCR, and TCRdb kept only the in-frame ones, dropping some. In the table there are 200,000 or so clones, almost 95% of which are singletons. The sample originates from a study of T cell responses to AZD1222 COVID-19 vaccine. Study-wide context: Second-dose recipients at about 4 or about 12 weeks were treated as one pooled group.

Germline loops: CDR1 LGHDT, CDR2 YNNKEL (reference sequence). The CDR3 is 14 amino acids. V was cut by 3 bases and J by 5 bases, with 14 bases left in between. The TCR sequence derives from an adult in good health. This specimen was peripheral blood, taken on day 0 of AZD1222 vaccination. The rearrangement uses TRBV3-1 (or the pseudogene TRBV3-2) and TRBJ2-7, with a weak D call TRBD1 (5 bases). The CDR3 DNA is TGTGCCAGCAGCCACCAGGGTAGAAAGAACGAGCAGTACTTC. It translates to CASSHQGRKNEQYF.